The clone carrying this T cell receptor beta chain came up many times. After removal of 7 bases from V and 4 bases from J, the junction contained 21 bases not matched to a gene. Per germline, CDR1 MNHNS and CDR2 SASEGT. The CDR3 is 22 amino acids. Patients aged 18 to 65 with hyperthyroidism were newly diagnosed, with duration under 2 months. Source material for PBMCs was around 10 ml fresh peripheral blood. Amplified TCR beta CDR3 regions came from RNA transcripts. During a first-round RT-PCR of the TCR CDR3, the HTBI primer set was used. TCRdb re-analysed the multiplex PCR reads in MiXCR, keeping a single row per CDR3 protein. The profile covers hundreds of thousands of distinct CDR3 sequences, with about 14% appearing a single time and approximately 5.7% taken by the ten largest. These data are taken from a study of T cells in Graves' hyperthyroidism and ophthalmopathy. The wider study: The blood sample was taken at first diagnosis, before treatment began.

The rearrangement uses TRBV6-1 and TRBJ2-2, with 16 bases lining up with TRBD2. This receptor was obtained from a woman in her twenties or thirties with Graves' hyperthyroidism that later progressed to Graves' ophthalmopathy. The sequenced material came from blood. The CDR3 DNA reads TGTGCCAGCAACCCCCGGCAACCGGGACTAGCGGGAGGGCAGGCGAGCACCGGGGAGCTGTTTTTT. This translates into CASNPRQPGLAGGQASTGELFF.